This T cell receptor (beta chain) was documented in a study of shared clonotypes between healthy human individuals. General observations from the study: The diversity represented, both genetic and in exposure history, was limited by few donors. Sharing across four donors was highest in naive CD4 (roughly 5%) and lowest in memory CD8 (around 0.4%).

The CDR3 covers 15 residues. Between the trimmed V and J ends, which lost 2 bases and 7 bases, there was a span of 15 bases. Per germline, CDR1 SEHNR and CDR2 FQNEAQ (reference sequence). Notes on this clone: Antigen: not known.

The data were produced by immunoSEQ multiplex PCR, yet TCRdb's version contains in-frame clones alone and is incomplete. The sample lists about 79,000 clones, 60% to 70% occurring once. The V gene is TRBV7-9, the J gene TRBJ2-1; the D is unclear. The sample was memory CD8+ T cells sorted from blood. As for subset: CD45RO+ cells pooled with CCR7-negative TemRA cells. The sequence was collected from a man in his thirties or forties in good health. CDR3: CASSLLLGPRNEQFF. The CDR3, as DNA: TGTGCCAGCAGCTTACTATTAGGGCCAAGAAATGAGCAGTTCTTC.